This TCR beta chain was identified during a study of cytomegalovirus exposure and HLA in healthy donors. Trimming took 7 bases from V and 6 from J; bases not matched to a gene: 6. CDR3 length: 14 amino acids. Germline V gene lookup returns CDR1 MNHEY and CDR2 SMNVEV (reference sequence). It was with 60 Vbeta and 13 Jbeta primers that the PCR ran. The repertoire was sequenced with immunoSEQ multiplex PCR; TCRdb's copy has only in-frame clones and lacks some. This sample has 93,000 or so clones, with roughly 80% found just once. The sequence derives from a man in his fifties in good health and CMV-seropositive. The chain has TRBV27 and TRBJ2-1; TRBD2 aligns across 10 bases. The specimen sequenced was PBMCs. The CDR3 nucleotides are TGTGCCAGCACGACAGCGGGAGGGGGCAATGAGCAGTTCTTC. Residues: CASTTAGGGNEQFF.